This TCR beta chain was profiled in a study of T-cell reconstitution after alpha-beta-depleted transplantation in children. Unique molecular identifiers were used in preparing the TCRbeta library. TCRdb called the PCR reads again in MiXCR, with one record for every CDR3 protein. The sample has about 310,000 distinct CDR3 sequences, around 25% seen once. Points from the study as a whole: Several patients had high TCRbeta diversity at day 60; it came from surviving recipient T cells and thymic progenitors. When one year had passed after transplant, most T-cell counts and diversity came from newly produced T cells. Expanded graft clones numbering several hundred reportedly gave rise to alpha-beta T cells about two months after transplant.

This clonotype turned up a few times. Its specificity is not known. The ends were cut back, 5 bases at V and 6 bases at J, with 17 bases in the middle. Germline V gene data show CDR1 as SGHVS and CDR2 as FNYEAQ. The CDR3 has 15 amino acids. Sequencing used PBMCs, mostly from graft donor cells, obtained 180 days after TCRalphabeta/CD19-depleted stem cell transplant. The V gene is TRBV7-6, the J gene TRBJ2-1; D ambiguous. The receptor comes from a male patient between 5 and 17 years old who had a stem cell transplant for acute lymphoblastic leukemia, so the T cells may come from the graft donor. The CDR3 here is CASSPRIGEGNEQFF. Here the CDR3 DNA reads TGTGCCAGCAGCCCCCGTATAGGCGAAGGCAATGAGCAGTTCTTC. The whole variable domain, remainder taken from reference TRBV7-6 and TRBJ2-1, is GAGVSQSPRYKVTKRGQDVALRCDPISGHVSLYWYRQALGQGPEFLTYFNYEAQQDKSGLPNDRFSAERPEGSISTLTIQRTEQRDSAMYRCASSPRIGEGNEQFFGPGTRLTVL.